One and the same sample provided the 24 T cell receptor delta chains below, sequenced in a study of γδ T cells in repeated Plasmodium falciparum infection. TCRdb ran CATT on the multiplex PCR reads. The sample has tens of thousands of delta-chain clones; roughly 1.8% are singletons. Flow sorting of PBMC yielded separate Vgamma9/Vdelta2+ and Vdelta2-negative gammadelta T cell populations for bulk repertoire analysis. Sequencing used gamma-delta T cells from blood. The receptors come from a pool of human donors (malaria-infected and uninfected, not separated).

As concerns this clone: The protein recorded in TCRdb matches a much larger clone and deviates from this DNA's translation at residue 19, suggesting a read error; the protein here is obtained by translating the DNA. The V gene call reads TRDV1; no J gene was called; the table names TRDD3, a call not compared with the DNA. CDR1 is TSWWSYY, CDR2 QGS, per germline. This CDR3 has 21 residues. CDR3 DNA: TGTGCTCTTGGGGCCCATTCCTACGTTGGTGGGGGATACTCAGAAACCGATAAACACATCTTT. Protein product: CALGAHSYVGGGYSETDKHIF.

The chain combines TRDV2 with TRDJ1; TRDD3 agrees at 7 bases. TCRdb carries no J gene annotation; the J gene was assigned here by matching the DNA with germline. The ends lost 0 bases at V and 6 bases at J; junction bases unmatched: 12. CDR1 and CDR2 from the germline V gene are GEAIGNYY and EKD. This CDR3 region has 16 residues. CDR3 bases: TGTGCCTGTGACACCGGGCCCTGGGGGCTCAACCATAAACTCATCTTT. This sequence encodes CACDTGPWGLNHKLIF.

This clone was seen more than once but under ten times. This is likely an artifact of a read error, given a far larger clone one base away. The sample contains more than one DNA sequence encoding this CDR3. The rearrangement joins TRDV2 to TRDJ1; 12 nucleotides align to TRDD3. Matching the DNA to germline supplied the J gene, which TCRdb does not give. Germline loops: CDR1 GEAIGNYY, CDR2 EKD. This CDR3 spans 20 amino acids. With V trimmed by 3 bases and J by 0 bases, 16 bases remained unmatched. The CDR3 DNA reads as TGTGCCTGTGACCGACTACTGGGGGATACAAAGAGGGTGTACACCGATAAACTCATCTTT. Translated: CACDRLLGDTKRVYTDKLIF.

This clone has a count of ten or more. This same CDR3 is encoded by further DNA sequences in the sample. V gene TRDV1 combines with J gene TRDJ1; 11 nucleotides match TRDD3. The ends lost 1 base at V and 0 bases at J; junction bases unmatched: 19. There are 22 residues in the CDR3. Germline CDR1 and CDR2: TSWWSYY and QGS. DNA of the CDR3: TGTGCTCTTGGGGAACGGTGTGGGTACTGGGGGATAGGGACGGCCTACACCGATAAACTCATCTTT. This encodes CALGERCGYWGIGTAYTDKLIF.

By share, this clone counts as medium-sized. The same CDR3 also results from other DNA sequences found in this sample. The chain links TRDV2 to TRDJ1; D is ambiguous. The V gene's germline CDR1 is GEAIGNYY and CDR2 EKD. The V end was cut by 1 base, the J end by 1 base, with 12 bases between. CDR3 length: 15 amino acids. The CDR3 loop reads CACDTGPSFTDKLIF. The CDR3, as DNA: TGTGCCTGTGACACGGGCCCATCGTTCACCGATAAACTCATCTTT.

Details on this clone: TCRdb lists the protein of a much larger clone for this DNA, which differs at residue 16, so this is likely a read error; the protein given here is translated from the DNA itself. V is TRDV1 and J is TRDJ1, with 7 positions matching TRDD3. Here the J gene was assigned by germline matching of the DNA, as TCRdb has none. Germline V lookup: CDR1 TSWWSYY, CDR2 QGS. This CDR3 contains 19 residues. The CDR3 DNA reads TGTGCTCTTGGGGAACCCTCCGGGGGATCCCCTCCACACACCGATGAACTCATCTTT. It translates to CALGEPSGGSPPHTDELIF.

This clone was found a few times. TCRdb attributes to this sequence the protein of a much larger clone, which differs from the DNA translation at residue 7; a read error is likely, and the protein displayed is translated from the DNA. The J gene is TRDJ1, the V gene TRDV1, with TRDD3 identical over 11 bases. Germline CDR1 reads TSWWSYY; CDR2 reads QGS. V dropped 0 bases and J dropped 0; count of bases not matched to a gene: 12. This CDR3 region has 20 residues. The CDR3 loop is CALGELPEYWGIGYTDKLIF. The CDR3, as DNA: TGTGCTCTTGGGGAACTCCCGGAATACTGGGGGATAGGGTACACCGATAAACTCATCTTT.

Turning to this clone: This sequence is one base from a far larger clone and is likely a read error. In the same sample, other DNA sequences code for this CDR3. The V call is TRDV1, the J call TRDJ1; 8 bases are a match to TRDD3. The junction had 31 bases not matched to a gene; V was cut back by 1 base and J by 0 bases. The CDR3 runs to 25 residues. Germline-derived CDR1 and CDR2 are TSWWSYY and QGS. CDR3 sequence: CALGERGLLRDTGGYGHTNTDKLIF. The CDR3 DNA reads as TGTGCTCTTGGGGAACGTGGGCTCCTACGCGATACTGGGGGGTACGGGCATACAAACACCGATAAACTCATCTTT.

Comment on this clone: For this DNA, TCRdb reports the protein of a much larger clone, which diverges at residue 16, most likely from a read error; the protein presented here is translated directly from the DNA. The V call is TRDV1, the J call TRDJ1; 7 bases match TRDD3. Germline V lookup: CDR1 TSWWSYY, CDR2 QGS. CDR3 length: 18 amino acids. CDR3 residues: CALGEHFGGQTYTDKPIF. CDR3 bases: TGTGCTCTTGGGGAACATTTTGGGGGACAAACATACACCGATAAACCCATCTTT.

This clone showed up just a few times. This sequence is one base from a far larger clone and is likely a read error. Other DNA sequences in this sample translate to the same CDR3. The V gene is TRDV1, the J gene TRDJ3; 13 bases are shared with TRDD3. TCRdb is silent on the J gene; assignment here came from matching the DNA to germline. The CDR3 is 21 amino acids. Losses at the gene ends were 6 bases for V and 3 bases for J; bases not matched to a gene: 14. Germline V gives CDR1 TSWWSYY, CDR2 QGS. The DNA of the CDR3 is TGTGCTCTTGGAAAGCCCCCTTTACTGGGGGATACGCTCTGGGACACCCGACAGATGTTTTTC. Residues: CALGKPPLLGDTLWDTRQMFF.

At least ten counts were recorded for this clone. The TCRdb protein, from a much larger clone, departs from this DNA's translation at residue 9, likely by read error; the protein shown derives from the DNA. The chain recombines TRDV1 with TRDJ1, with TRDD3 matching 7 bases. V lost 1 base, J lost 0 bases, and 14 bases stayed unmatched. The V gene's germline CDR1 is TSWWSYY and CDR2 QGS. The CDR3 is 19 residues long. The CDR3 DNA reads TGTGCTCTTGGGGAACCTAAACACCCGGGGGATGGGAACACCGATAAACTCATCTTT. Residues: CALGEPKHPGDGNTDKLIF.

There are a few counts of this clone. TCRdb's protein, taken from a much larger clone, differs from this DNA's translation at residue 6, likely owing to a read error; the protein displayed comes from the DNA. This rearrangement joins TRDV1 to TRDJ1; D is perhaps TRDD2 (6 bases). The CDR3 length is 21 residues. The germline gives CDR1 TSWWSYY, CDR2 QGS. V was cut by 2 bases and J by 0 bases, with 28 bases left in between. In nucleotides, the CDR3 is TGTGCTCTTGGGGAATTCCCCTTGCGCCTTCCCTTGGAGACGTACACCGATAAACTCATCTTT. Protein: CALGEFPLRLPLETYTDKLIF.

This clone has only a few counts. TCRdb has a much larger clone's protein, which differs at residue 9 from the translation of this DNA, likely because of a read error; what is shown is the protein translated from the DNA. The CDR3 loop reads CALGEMNTRGYAVRYTDKLIF. The CDR3 nucleotides are TGTGCTCTTGGGGAAATGAACACCAGGGGATACGCAGTAAGGTACACCGATAAACTCATCTTT. V usage is TRDV1 and J usage is TRDJ1, with 9 bases lining up with TRDD3. TCRdb records no J gene; here it was assigned by comparing the DNA to germline. Losses at the gene ends were 2 bases for V and 0 bases for J; bases not matched to a gene: 19. CDR1 and CDR2 from the germline V gene are TSWWSYY and QGS. The CDR3 is 21 amino acids.

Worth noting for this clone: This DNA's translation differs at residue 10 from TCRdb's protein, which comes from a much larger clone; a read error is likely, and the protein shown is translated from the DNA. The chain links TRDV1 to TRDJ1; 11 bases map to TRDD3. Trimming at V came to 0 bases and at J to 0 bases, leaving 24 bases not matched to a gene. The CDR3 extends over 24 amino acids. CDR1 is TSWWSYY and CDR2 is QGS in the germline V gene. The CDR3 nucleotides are TGTGCTCTTGGGGAACTCAGATCCTACCCCCTTCGTACTGGGGGATATATCCACACCGATAAACTCATCTTT. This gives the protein CALGELRSYPLRTGGYIHTDKLIF.

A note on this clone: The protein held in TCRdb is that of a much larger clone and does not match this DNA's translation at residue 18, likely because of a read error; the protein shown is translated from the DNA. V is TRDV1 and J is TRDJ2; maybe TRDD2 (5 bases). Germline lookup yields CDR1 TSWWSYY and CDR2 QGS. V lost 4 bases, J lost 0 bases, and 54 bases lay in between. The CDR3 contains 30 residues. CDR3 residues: CALGGLTTKPPLPGFRNGACGSALTAQLFF. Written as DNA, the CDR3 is TGTGCTCTTGGGGGACTAACAACTAAACCCCCCCTACCCGGATTTCGTAATGGTGCCTGTGGTAGTGCTTTGACAGCACAACTCTTCTTT.

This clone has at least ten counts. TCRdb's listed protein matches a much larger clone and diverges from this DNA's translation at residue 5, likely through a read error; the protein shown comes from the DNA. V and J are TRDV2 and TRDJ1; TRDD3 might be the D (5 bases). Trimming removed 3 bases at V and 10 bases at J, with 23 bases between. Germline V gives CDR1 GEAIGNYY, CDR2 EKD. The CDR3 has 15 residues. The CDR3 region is CACDALELNWKGLIF. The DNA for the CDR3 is TGTGCCTGTGACGCGTTGGAATTAAACTGGAAGGGACTCATCTTT.

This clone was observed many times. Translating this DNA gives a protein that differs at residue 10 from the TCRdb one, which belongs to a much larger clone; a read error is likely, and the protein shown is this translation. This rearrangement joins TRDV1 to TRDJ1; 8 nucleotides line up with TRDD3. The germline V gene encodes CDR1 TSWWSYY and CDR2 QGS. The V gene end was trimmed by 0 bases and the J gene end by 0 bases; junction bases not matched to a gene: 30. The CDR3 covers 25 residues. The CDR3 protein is CALGELGPPSGPLDWGELYTDKLIF. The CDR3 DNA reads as TGTGCTCTTGGGGAACTAGGACCCCCCTCAGGGCCCCTCGACTGGGGGGAATTGTACACCGATAAACTCATCTTT.

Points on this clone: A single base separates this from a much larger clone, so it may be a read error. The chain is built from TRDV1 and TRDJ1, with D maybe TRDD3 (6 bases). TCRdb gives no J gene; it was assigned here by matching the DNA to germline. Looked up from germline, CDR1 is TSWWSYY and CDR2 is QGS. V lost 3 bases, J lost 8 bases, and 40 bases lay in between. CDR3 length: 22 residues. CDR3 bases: TGTGCTCTTGGGGATTCACCCTTATTCCTCCCTGCCCTGATACGAACTGAGGGAAAACTCATCTTT. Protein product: CALGDSPLFLPALIRTEGKLIF.

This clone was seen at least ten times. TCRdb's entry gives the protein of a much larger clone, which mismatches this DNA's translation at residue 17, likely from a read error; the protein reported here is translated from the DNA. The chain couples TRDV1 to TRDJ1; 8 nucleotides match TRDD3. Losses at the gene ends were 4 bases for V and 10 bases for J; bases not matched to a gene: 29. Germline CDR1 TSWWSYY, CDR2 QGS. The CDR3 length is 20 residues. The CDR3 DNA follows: TGTGCTCTTGGGGCGACGGCTCTCCCTCACGAAACTGGGGGGATAACAGGACTCATCTTT. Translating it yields CALGATALPHETGGITGLIF.

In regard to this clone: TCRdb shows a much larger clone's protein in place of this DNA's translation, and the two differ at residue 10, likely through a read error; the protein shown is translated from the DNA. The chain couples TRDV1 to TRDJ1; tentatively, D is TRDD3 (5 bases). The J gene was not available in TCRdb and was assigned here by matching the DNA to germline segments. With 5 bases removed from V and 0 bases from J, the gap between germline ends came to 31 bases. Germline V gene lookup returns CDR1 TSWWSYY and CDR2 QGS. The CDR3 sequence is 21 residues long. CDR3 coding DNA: TGTGCTCTTGGGACCTCCATTCAACTCGCGGGGACTCTCAGGTACACCGATAAACTCATCTTT. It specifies CALGTSIQLAGTLRYTDKLIF.

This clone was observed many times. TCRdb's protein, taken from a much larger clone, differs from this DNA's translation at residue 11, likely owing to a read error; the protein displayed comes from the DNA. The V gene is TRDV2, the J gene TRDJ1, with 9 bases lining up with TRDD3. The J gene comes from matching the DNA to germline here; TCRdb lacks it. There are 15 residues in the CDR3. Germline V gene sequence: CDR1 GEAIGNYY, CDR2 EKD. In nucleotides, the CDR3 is TGTGCCTGTGAGCCTCTGGGGGATTACACCAATAAACTCATCTTT. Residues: CACEPLGDYTNKLIF.

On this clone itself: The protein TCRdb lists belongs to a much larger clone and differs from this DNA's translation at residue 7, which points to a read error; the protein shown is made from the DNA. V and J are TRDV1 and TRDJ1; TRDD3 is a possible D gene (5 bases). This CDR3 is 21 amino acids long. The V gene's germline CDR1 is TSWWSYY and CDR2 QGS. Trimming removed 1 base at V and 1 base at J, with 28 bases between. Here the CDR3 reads CALGEPPRHSERVYATDKLIF. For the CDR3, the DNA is TGTGCTCTTGGGGAACCCCCAAGACATTCCGAGAGGGTATACGCCACCGATAAACTCATCTTT.

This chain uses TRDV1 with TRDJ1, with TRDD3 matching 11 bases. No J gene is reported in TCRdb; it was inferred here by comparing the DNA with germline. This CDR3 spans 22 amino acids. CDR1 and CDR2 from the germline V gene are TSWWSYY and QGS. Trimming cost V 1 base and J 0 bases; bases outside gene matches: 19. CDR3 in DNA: TGTGCTCTTGGGGAACCCCCCCCCATGTGGTACTGGGGGATAACGTACACCGATAAACTCATCTTT. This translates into CALGEPPPMWYWGITYTDKLIF.

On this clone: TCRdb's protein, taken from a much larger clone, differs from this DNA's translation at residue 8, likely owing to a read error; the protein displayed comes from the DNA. Here the CDR3 DNA reads TGTGCTCTTGGGGCCGCCTTCGACTGGTGGGGGATACGGGGGACCGATAAACTCATCTTT. Its translation: CALGAAFDWWGIRGTDKLIF. The V gene is TRDV1, the J gene TRDJ1; the match to TRDD3 covers 11 bases. The J gene was not available in TCRdb and was assigned here by matching the DNA to germline segments. The CDR3 consists of 20 residues. The J segment lost 2 bases and the V segment lost 4 bases, leaving 18 bases of the junction unmatched. Per germline, CDR1 TSWWSYY and CDR2 QGS.